This T cell receptor beta chain appears in the sequencing data of a study of Ad26.COV2.S vaccination and SARS-CoV-2 variants. General study findings and limits: Placebo recipients showed lower spike-specific TCR breadth than vaccinees.

Data came from immunoSEQ multiplex PCR; TCRdb stores just in-frame clones and leaves some out. The profile shows approximately 300,000 clones, just under 85% of them singletons. From germline, CDR1 is SGHAT and CDR2 FQNNGV. Trimming removed 2 bases at V and 0 bases at J, with 5 bases between. This CDR3 spans 14 amino acids. Noted treatment: roughly 20 received Ad26.COV2.S at low or high dose, single or two shots; five or six received placebo; per-sample allocation not given. On day 63 after the first injection, vaccine and placebo recipients gave samples. This clone was observed once. Its cognate antigen is unknown.

The source is a person aged 18-65 years who received the Ad26.COV2.S COVID-19 vaccine or a placebo. The chain employs TRBV11-2 and TRBJ1-3; the D is unclear. The sequencing here drew on peripheral blood, taken in a trial of Ad26.COV2.S vaccine versus placebo. The chain's CDR3 is CASSLRNSGNTIYF. CDR3 sequence (DNA): TGTGCCAGCAGCTTAAGGAACTCTGGAAACACCATATATTTT. Based on the CDR3 plus reference TRBV11-2 and TRBJ1-3, the full variable domain is EAGVAQSPRYKIIEKRQSVAFWCNPISGHATLYWYQQILGQGPKLLIQFQNNGVVDDSQLPKDRFSAERLKGVDSTLKIQPAKLEDSAVYLCASSLRNSGNTIYFGEGSWLTVV.